The present T cell receptor beta chain was sequenced within a study of blood T cell repertoires in COVID-19 (dated by TCRdb to the early 2020s). In the study overall: Samples from collaborators originated in the United States, Italy and Spain and spanned both the acute and convalescent phases of COVID-19. The material from the prospective study consisted of cDNA or gDNA derived from T cells, B-cell-depleted T cells, or PBMCs. Deeply sampled blood TCRbeta repertoires from subjects exposed to, actively infected with, or recovered from COVID-19 were included in the dataset. The repertoires were released in a freely available public database intended as a resource for research on the immune response to SARS-CoV-2. The samples were drawn from the first 160 participants of the ongoing ImmuneRACE study and from 1,254 subjects provided by 6 global collaborators. Sample metadata almost always included a de-identified subject ID, COVID-19 status, age in years and sex. Where available, HLA class I and class II types were obtained from metadata supplied by the sample provider rather than from assay-based typing. Findings and caveats that apply to the study as a whole: The amount of clinical and demographic metadata varied by source and participant and was provided uncurated.

TCRbeta CDR3 regions were amplified from genomic DNA using the immunoSEQ Assay, a bias-controlled multiplex PCR. As for the authors' bioinformatics: The number of nucleated cells in each sample was estimated by amplification of reference gene primers within the assay. To quantify the absolute abundance of each unique TCRbeta CDR3 rearrangement, sequence reads were collapsed and filtered. Productive Simpson clonality was computed per sample as the square root of Simpson's diversity index over productive rearrangements. The source is immuneACCESS, and TCRdb retained only in-frame sequences with V and J called. Part of the clones is not carried over; for the studies checked, unresolved V genes explain less than half of this, and the remainder is unexplained. The D gene and trimming were derived from the DNA, and the V and J assignments and clone size from that table. The sample yields 250,000 to 350,000 clones; 70% to 90% were counted once. The top ten constitute about 5% of the sample.

Comments on this clone: This receptor's antigen is unknown. Base-call qualities are not available, and no considerably larger clone is one nucleotide away.

The CDR3, from cysteine to phenylalanine, totals 14 residues. CDR3 DNA is the only sequence kept; it has 42 bases, read in frame from the first base. Trimming leaves V shorter by 5 bases and J shorter by 7 bases, with the junction holding 4 bases beyond the gene matches. As encoded in the germline V gene, CDR1 is SGHAT while CDR2 is FQNNGV. Participants in the prospective study were enrolled through a virtual design, were aged about 18 to 100 years, and lived in approximately 25 United States geographic areas. In the prospective study, participants were assigned to cohorts based on the clinical history participants reported in a screening survey and a study questionnaire. ImmuneRACE Cohort 3 recovered participants were defined by two consecutive negative NP/OP PCR tests, healthcare professional clearance, or symptom resolution. In the prospective study, mobile phlebotomists collected whole blood, serum and a nasopharyngeal or oropharyngeal swab from each participant. Participants in the prospective study had the option to provide additional blood draws and questionnaires over a 2-month period. Before DNA extraction, prospective study blood samples were shipped either frozen or at room temperature.

This TCR was sampled from a woman aged 25 to 39 who had recovered from COVID-19. Sequenced input: PBMCs or T cells enriched from blood (not recorded which). This receptor chain uses TRBV11-2 and TRBJ1-4, with TRBD1 matching 10 junction bases. The CDR3 corresponds to CASSPWTGGEKLFF. The DNA sequence reads TGTGCCAGCAGCCCGTGGACAGGGGGTGAAAAACTGTTTTTT.